This T cell receptor (beta chain) was identified in a study of blood T cells in healthy people across ages. Extraction of total RNA produced a minimum of 5.5 micrograms from each sample. This clonotype was observed a few times. Its matching antigen is unknown. The study's findings and limits: TCR beta diversity correlated strongly with naive T cell percentage.

Sample-barcoded 5' priming and a J-beta primer mix drove a second PCR of 7 to 11 cycles. The template-switch adaptor, which had 12 random nucleotides, put a tag on each cDNA molecule. CDR3-containing paired-end reads numbering at least 2.5 million came from each sample. A single record per CDR3 protein comes from TCRdb applying MiXCR to the 5' RACE reads. The data hold roughly 700,000 distinct CDR3 sequences, with approximately 25% observed a single time. The CDR3 has 17 amino acids. With 3 bases clipped from V and 0 bases from J, the junction kept 5 bases outside the gene matches. Germline V gene sequence: CDR1 SEHNR, CDR2 FQNEAQ (reference sequence). The data also belong to a second study, concerning T cells of mothers and their children.

The clonotype comes from a boy aged 5-17 years in good health. The J gene is TRBJ1-4, the V gene TRBV7-9, with 9 bases identical to TRBD1. Sequenced material: blood. The CDR3 region has the DNA TGTGCCAGCAGCTTGGGCCGACAGGGGGCAACTAATGAAAAACTGTTTTTT. Protein product: CASSLGRQGATNEKLFF.